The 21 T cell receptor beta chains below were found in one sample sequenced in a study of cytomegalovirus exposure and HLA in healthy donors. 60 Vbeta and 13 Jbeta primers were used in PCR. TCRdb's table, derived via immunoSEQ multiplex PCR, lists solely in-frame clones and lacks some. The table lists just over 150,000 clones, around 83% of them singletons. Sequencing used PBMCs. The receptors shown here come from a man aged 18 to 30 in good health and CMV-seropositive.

The CDR3 region has the DNA TGTGCCAGCAGCTTAGGCCGGGGGGCCGGTCAGCCCCAGCATTTT. Its translation: CASSLGRGAGQPQHF. The chain joins TRBV13 to TRBJ1-5; a weak D match, TRBD1 (6 bases). CDR1 is PRHDT, CDR2 FYEKMQ, per germline (reference sequence). The CDR3 contains 15 residues. V was clipped by 0 bases and J by 6 bases, with 12 bases between them.

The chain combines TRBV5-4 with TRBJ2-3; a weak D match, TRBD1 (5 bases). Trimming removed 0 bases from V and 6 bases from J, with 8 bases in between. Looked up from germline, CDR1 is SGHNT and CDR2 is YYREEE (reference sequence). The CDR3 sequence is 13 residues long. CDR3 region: CASSLAQGDTQYF. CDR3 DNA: TGTGCCAGCAGCTTGGCCCAGGGCGATACGCAGTATTTT.

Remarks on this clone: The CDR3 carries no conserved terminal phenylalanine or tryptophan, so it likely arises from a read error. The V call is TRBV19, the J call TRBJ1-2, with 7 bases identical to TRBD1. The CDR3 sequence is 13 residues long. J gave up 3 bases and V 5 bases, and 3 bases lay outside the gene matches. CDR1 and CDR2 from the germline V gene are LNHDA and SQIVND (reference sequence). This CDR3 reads CASSGQVYYGYTS. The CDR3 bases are TGTGCCAGTAGTGGACAGGTTTACTATGGCTACACCTCC.

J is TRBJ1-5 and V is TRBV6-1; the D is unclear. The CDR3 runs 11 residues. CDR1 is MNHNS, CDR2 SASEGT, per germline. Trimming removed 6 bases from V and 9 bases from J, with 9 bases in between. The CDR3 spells CASSRGRPQHF. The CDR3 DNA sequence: TGTGCCAGCAGCCGTGGGAGGCCCCAGCATTTT.

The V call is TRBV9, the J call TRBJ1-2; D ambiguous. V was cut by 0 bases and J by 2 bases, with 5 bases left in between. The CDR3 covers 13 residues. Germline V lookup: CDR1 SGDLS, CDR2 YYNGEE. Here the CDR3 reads CASSVDSNYGYTF. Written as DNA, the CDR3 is TGTGCCAGCAGCGTAGACTCCAACTATGGCTACACCTTC.

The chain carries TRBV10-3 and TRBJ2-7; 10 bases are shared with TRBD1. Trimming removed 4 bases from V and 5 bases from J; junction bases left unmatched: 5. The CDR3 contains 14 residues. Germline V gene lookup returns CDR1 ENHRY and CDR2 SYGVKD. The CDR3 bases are TGTGCCATCAGTGCCCCGGACAGGGGGGACGAGCAGTACTTC. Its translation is CAISAPDRGDEQYF.

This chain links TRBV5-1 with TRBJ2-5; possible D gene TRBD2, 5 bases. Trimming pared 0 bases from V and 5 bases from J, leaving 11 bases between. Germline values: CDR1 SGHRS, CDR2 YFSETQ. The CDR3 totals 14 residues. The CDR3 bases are TGCGCCAGCAGCTTGGGAGGGCCGTGGGAGACCCAGTACTTC. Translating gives CASSLGGPWETQYF.

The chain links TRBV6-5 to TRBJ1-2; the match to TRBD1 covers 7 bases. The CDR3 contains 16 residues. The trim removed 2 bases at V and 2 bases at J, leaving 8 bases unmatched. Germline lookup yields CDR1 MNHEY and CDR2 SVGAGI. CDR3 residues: CASSYANTGVNYGYTF. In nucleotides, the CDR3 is TGTGCCAGCAGTTACGCGAATACAGGGGTCAACTATGGCTACACCTTC.

Here the CDR3 reads CASSYSSGGGYSYTF. Here the CDR3 DNA reads TGTGCCAGCAGTTACTCCTCCGGCGGGGGGTATAGCTACACCTTC. The chain is built from TRBV6-5 and TRBJ1-2, with D perhaps TRBD1 (5 bases). This CDR3 contains 15 residues. Germline loops: CDR1 MNHEY, CDR2 SVGAGI. Trimming took 0 bases from V and 9 from J, leaving 17 bases between them.

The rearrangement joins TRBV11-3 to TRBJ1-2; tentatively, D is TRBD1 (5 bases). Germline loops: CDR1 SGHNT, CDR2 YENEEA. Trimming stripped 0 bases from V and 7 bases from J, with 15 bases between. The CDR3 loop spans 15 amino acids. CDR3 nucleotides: TGTGCCAGCAGCTTAGACCAGCCAGGGTTACGTGGCTACACCTTC. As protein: CASSLDQPGLRGYTF.

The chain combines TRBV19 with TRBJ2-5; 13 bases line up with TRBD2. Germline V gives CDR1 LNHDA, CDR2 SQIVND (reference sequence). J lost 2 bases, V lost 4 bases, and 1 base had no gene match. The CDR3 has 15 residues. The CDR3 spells CASSTLAGGQETQYF. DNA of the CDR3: TGTGCCAGTAGTACACTAGCGGGGGGGCAAGAGACCCAGTACTTC.

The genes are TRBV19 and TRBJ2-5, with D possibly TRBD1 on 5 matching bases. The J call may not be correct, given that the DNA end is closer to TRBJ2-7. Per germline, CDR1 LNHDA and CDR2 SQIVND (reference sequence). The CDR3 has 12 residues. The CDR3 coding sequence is TGTGCCACCTCGACAGAGTCCTACGAGCAGTACTTC. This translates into CATSTESYEQYF.

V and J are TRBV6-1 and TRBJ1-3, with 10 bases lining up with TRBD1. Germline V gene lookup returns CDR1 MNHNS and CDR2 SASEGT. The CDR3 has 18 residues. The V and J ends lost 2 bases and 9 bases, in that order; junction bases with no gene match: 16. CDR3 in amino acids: CASSESPVIRGQGSTIYF. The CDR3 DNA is TGTGCCAGCAGTGAATCCCCGGTCATCAGGGGACAGGGGTCCACCATATATTTT.

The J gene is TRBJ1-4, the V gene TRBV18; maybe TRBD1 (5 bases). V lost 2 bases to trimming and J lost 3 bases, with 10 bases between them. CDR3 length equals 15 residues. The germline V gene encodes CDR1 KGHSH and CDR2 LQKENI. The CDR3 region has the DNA TGTGCCAGCTCACCAAACGGGGGGTCTAATGAAAAACTGTTTTTT. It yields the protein CASSPNGGSNEKLFF. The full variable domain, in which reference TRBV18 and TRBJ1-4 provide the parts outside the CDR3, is NAGVMQNPRHLVRRRGQEARLRCSPMKGHSHVYWYRQLPEEGLKFMVYLQKENIIDESGMPKERFSAEFPKEGPSILRIQQVVRGDSAAYFCASSPNGGSNEKLFFGSGTQLSVL.

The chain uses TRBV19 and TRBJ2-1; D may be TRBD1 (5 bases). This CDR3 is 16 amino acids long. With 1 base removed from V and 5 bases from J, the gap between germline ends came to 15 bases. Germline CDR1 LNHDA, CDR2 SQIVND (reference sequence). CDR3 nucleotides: TGTGCCAGTAGTATAGTAGGGGATTATACCCACAATGAGCAGTTCTTC. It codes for CASSIVGDYTHNEQFF.

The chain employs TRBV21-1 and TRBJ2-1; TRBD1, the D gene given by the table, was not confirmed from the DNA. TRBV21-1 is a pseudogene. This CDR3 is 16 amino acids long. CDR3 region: CASSKETGVPNNEQFF. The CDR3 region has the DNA TGTGCCAGCAGCAAAGAGACAGGGGTCCCGAACAATGAGCAGTTCTTC.

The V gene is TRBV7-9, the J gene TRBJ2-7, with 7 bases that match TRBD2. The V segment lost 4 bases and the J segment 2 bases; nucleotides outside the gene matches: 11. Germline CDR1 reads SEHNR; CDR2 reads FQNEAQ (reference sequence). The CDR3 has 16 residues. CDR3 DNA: TGTGCCAGCAGCTACGACCTACCGGGACTACCCTACGAGCAGTACTTC. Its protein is CASSYDLPGLPYEQYF.

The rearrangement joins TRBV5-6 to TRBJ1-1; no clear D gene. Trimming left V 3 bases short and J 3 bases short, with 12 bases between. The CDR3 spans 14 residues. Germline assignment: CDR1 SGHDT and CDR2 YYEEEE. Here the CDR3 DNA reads TGTGCCAGCAGCTACGGGGTGAGGGACACTGAAGCTTTCTTT. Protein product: CASSYGVRDTEAFF.

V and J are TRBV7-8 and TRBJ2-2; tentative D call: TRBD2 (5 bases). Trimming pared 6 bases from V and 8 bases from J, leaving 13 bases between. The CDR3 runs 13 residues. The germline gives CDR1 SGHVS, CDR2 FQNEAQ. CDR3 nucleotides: TGTGCCAGCAGGTTAACCCGCGGGGGGGAGCTGTTTTTT. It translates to CASRLTRGGELFF.

CDR3 sequence: CASSSAPSGQSEAFF. DNA of the CDR3: TGTGCCAGCAGCTCAGCGCCCTCCGGACAATCTGAAGCTTTCTTT. This chain connects TRBV7-9 to TRBJ1-1, with D possibly matching TRBD1 (5 bases). This CDR3 spans 15 amino acids. Per the germline V gene, CDR1 is SEHNR and CDR2 is FQNEAQ (reference sequence). Trimming took 4 bases from V and 6 from J, leaving 18 bases between them.

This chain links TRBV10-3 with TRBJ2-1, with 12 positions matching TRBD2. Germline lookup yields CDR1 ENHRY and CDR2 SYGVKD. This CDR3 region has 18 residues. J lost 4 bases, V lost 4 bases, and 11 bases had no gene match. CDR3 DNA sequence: TGTGCCATCAGTGTTCCTAGCGGGGGGGCCGTATCGTACAATGAGCAGTTCTTC. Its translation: CAISVPSGGAVSYNEQFF.